The clone carrying this T cell receptor beta chain is labeled as medium-sized. These data belong to a study of naive and memory T cell subsets. Whole blood, 2.5 to 3 ml, came from adult healthy volunteers. The germline gives CDR1 SGHAT, CDR2 FQNNGV. Between the trimmed V and J ends, which lost 2 bases and 0 bases, there was a span of 14 bases. The CDR3 contains 16 residues. Blood and skin TCR RNA was reverse transcribed with alpha and beta constant primers. Amplification of ligated cDNA took four PCR rounds with SP2 and nested alpha and beta constant primers. TCRdb called the 5' RACE reads again in MiXCR, with one record for every CDR3 protein. The table has roughly 26,000 distinct CDR3 sequences, roughly 25% seen once.

This TCR was sampled from a female donor in good health. The chain employs TRBV11-2 and TRBJ2-7; TRBD1 is a possible D gene (6 bases). This chain's CDR3 is CASSLLLQGRSYEQYF. The CDR3 coding sequence is TGTGCCAGCAGCTTACTCCTACAGGGACGCTCCTACGAGCAGTACTTC.